This T cell receptor beta chain emerged from a study of regulatory T cells in long-lasting Graves disease. Overall study findings and caveats: The study examined only peripheral blood, not thyroid tissue.

Construction of TCR beta libraries relied on iRepertoire HTBI primers and on Arm-PCR targeting CDR3 regions. TCRdb recomputed calls from the multiplex PCR reads with MiXCR, one row per CDR3 protein. Of 350,000 to 450,000 distinct CDR3 sequences in the sample, roughly 24% were seen once. As to time point: persistent/refractory GD, antithyroid drugs over 5 years with positive TRAb. The TCR library was prepared using RNA isolated from PBMCs. This clonotype was counted many times. Its antigen is unidentified. Sequenced here: peripheral blood mononuclear cells (PBMCs), sampled when the disease was refractory, from a patient treated with antithyroid drugs. This TCR was sampled from a woman aged 40 to 50 with Graves disease.

Here the CDR3 reads CSATDRENSPLHF. CDR3 in DNA: TGCAGTGCCACAGACAGGGAGAATTCACCCCTCCACTTT. The chain carries TRBV20-1 and TRBJ1-6; 7 bases are shared with TRBD1. V shed 6 bases, J shed 7 bases, and the junction held 6 bases outside the gene matches. This CDR3 is built from 13 residues. CDR1 and CDR2 from the germline V gene are DFQATT and SNEGSKA (reference sequence).